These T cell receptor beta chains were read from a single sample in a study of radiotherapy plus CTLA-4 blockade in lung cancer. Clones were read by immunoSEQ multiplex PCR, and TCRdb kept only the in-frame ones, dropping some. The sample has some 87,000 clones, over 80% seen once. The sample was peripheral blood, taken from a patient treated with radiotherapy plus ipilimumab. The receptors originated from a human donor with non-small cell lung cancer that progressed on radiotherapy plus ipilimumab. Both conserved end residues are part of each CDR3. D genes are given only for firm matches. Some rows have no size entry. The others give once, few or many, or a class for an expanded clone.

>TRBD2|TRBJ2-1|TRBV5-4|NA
CASSPLSGRADEQFF
TGTGCCAGCAGCCCGCTTAGCGGGAGGGCTGATGAGCAGTTCTTC
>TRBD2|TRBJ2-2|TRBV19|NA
CASRGAGVNTGELFF
TGTGCCAGTAGAGGGGCGGGGGTGAACACCGGGGAGCTGTTTTTT
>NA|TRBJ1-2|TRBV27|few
CASSRGLGYTF
TGTGCCAGCAGCCGGGGCCTTGGCTACACCTTC
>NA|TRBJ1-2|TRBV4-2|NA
CASSQDLRDPLNGYTF
TGTGCCAGCAGCCAAGACTTGAGGGACCCACTTAATGGCTACACCTTC
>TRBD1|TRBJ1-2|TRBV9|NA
CASSVSHRDRGGYGYTF
TGTGCCAGCAGCGTAAGCCACCGGGACAGGGGGGGCTATGGCTACACCTTC
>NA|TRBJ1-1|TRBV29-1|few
CSVLRSTEAFF
TGCAGCGTTCTGAGGAGCACTGAAGCTTTCTTT
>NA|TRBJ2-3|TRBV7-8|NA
CASSLEISTDTQYF
TGTGCCAGCAGCTTAGAGATTAGCACAGATACGCAGTATTTT
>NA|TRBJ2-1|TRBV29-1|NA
CSVEVGYEQFF
TGCAGCGTTGAAGTGGGTTATGAGCAGTTCTTC
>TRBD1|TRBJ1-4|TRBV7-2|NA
CASSPGTGFEKLFF
TGTGCCAGCAGCCCCGGGACAGGGTTTGAAAAACTGTTTTTT
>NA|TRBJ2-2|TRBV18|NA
CASSPLTITGELFF
TGTGCCAGCTCACCGTTAACGATCACCGGGGAGCTGTTTTTT
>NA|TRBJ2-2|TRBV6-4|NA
CASSEGLDTGELFF
TGTGCCAGCAGTGAGGGGCTTGACACCGGGGAGCTGTTTTTT
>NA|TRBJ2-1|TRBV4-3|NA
CASSLHPGPRPQFF
TGCGCCAGCAGCCTCCACCCGGGACCCCGCCCGCAGTTCTTC
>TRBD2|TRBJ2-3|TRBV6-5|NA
CASRRGATDTQYF
TGTGCCAGCAGGCGGGGGGCCACAGATACGCAGTATTTT
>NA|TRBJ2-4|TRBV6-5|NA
CASSYSKGNIQYF
TGTGCCAGCAGTTACTCGAAAGGAAACATTCAGTACTTC
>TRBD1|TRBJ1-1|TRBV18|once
CASSPEVVGGARMNTEAFF
TGTGCCAGCTCACCGGAAGTGGTAGGGGGCGCGAGGATGAACACTGAAGCTTTCTTT
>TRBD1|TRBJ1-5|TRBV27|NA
CASQRTGFNQPQHF
TGTGCCAGCCAGAGGACAGGCTTTAATCAGCCCCAGCATTTT
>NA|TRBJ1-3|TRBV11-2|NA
CASSQESSGNTIYF
TGTGCCAGCAGCCAAGAGAGCTCTGGAAACACCATATATTTT
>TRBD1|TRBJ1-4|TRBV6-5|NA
CASSYRGGNEKLFF
TGTGCCAGCAGTTACAGAGGGGGCAATGAAAAACTGTTTTTT
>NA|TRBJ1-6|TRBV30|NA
CAWRVQLALSPLHF
TGTGCCTGGAGAGTACAACTCGCCCTTTCACCCCTCCACTTT
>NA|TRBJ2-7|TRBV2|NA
CASRLTEDSTYEQYF
TGTGCCAGCAGGCTGACGGAGGACAGCACCTACGAGCAGTACTTC
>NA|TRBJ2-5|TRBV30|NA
CAWSVEKTQYF
TGTGCCTGGAGCGTTGAGAAGACCCAGTACTTC
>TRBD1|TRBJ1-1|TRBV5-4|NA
CASSLAGGNTEAFF
TGTGCCAGCAGCTTGGCAGGGGGGAACACTGAAGCTTTCTTT
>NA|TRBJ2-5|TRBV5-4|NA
CASTDQALTETQYF
TGTGCCAGCACTGACCAGGCCCTAACAGAGACCCAGTACTTC
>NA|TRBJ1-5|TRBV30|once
CAWSGGAGQSNQPQHF
TGTGCCTGGAGTGGGGGGGCCGGTCAGAGCAATCAGCCCCAGCATTTT
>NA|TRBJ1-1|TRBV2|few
CASSESWVNTEAFF
TGTGCCAGCAGTGAGTCCTGGGTGAACACTGAAGCTTTCTTT
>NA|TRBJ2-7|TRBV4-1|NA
CASSQPGLQKGPEQYF
TGCGCCAGCAGCCAACCGGGCCTCCAAAAGGGGCCCGAGCAGTACTTC
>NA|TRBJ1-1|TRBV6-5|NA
CASSYSSDTEAFF
TGTGCCAGCAGTTACTCGAGCGACACTGAAGCTTTCTTT